The 9 T cell receptor beta chains reported below all come from one sample, sequenced in a study of blood T cell repertoires in COVID-19. Data came from immunoSEQ multiplex PCR; TCRdb stores just in-frame clones and leaves some out. This table has 250,000 to 300,000 clones, approximately 78% appearing once. The sample consisted of PBMCs or T cells enriched from blood (not recorded which). The receptors come from a man aged 40-49 years who had been exposed to COVID-19.

The chain combines TRBV5-1 with TRBJ2-7; TRBD2 matches 9 bases. This CDR3 is 13 amino acids long. Germline-derived CDR1 and CDR2 are SGHRS and YFSETQ. V was clipped by 3 bases and J by 3 bases; unmatched bases: 1. CDR3 bases: TGCGCCAGCAGCTCGCGGGAGGGCTACGAGCAGTACTTC. Residues: CASSSREGYEQYF.

The chain has TRBV11-2 and TRBJ2-7; D is undetermined. Germline values: CDR1 SGHAT, CDR2 FQNNGV. V was pared by 1 base and J by 3 bases, with 7 bases between. The CDR3 loop spans 13 amino acids. The CDR3 nucleotides are TGTGCCAGCAGCTTAGGCGTAGACTACGAGCAGTACTTC. This codes for CASSLGVDYEQYF.

The chain employs TRBV7-9 and TRBJ1-2; D gene uncertain. The CDR3 covers 13 residues. In germline, CDR1 is SEHNR, CDR2 FQNEAQ (reference sequence). The V end was cut by 2 bases, the J end by 5 bases, with 9 bases between. The CDR3 is CASSLSPEYGYTF. Written as DNA, the CDR3 is TGTGCCAGCAGCTTATCTCCGGAGTATGGCTACACCTTC.

This clone appeared a few times. The genes are TRBV5-5 and TRBJ1-6; 9 nucleotides line up with TRBD1. Germline loops: CDR1 SGHKS, CDR2 YYEKEE (reference sequence). This CDR3 is built from 16 residues. Losses at the gene ends were 4 bases for V and 2 bases for J; bases not matched to a gene: 4. The CDR3 DNA reads as TGTGCCAGCAGCAAGGGACAGGGACCCTATAATTCACCCCTCCACTTT. The encoded protein is CASSKGQGPYNSPLHF.

The sample holds a few counts of this clone. The genes are TRBV6-2 or TRBV6-3 and TRBJ2-2, with 8 bases identical to TRBD2. Germline CDR1 reads MNHEY; CDR2 reads SVGEGT. The J segment lost 1 base and the V segment lost 2 bases, leaving 6 bases of the junction unmatched. This CDR3 contains 17 residues. CDR3 coding DNA: TGTGCCAGCAGTTACAGAAGCGGGAGCCGGAACACCGGGGAGCTGTTTTTT. Amino acid sequence: CASSYRSGSRNTGELFF.

The rearrangement joins TRBV27 to TRBJ1-1, with D perhaps matching TRBD1 (6 bases). V lost 5 bases and J 0 bases, leaving 22 bases between the germline ends. Germline CDR1 MNHEY, CDR2 SMNVEV (reference sequence). There are 18 residues in the CDR3. This chain's CDR3 is CASSTRDRNRFMNTEAFF. DNA for the CDR3: TGTGCCAGCAGTACCCGAGACAGGAACCGATTCATGAACACTGAAGCTTTCTTT.

V and J are TRBV19 and TRBJ2-1; 12 bases fit TRBD2. The CDR3 has 18 amino acids. The V gene end was trimmed by 6 bases and the J gene end by 8 bases; junction bases not matched to a gene: 17. In germline, CDR1 is LNHDA, CDR2 SQIVND (reference sequence). The CDR3: CASRPTGGTLAGGYEQFF. The DNA of the CDR3 is TGTGCCAGTAGGCCCACAGGGGGCACACTAGCGGGAGGATATGAGCAGTTCTTC.

The chain uses TRBV25-1 and TRBJ2-3; the D gene is possibly TRBD2 (5 bases). This CDR3 has 15 residues. Germline V CDR1 and CDR2: MGHDK, SYGVNS. Trimming stripped 3 bases from V and 2 bases from J, with 12 bases between. The CDR3 bases are TGTGCCAGCAGTGATAACGGGGATTTCACAGATACGCAGTATTTT. It yields the protein CASSDNGDFTDTQYF.

The chain couples TRBV29-1 to TRBJ1-1; D gene uncertain. Germline V gives CDR1 SQVTM, CDR2 ANQGSEA. This CDR3 region has 13 residues. Trimming took 7 bases from V and 1 from J, leaving 13 bases between them. DNA of the CDR3: TGCAGCGCAAAAAACAGTCGGAACACTGAAGCTTTCTTT. Translating it yields CSAKNSRNTEAFF.